Listed below are T cell receptor beta chains from one sample, sequenced in a study of shared clonotypes between healthy human individuals. Produced via immunoSEQ multiplex PCR; TCRdb's table is partial and in-frame only. The sample carries 500,000 or so clones, roughly 95% recorded once. Sequenced: naive CD4+ T cells sorted from blood. Receptors were obtained from a woman aged 30 to 39 in good health. Each CDR3 is given with its conserved first and last residue. The D gene is left open where the match is weak. Not every row has a clone size; where given, it reads once, few, many or a size class.

>TRBV28|TRBJ1-5|.|.
CASSVDENQPQHF
TGTGCCAGCAGCGTCGATGAAAATCAGCCCCAGCATTTT
>TRBV7-2|TRBJ2-1|.|.
CASSLLSRSYAYNEQFF
TGTGCCAGCAGCTTATTGTCTCGCTCCTATGCCTACAATGAGCAGTTCTTC
>TRBV27|TRBJ2-1|.|.
CASSNRVAGHNEQFF
TGTGCCAGCAGTAACAGGGTGGCGGGCCACAATGAGCAGTTCTTC
>TRBV7-6|TRBJ2-3|.|TRBD2
CASSLLASGRDTQYF
TGTGCCAGCAGCTTACTTGCTAGCGGGAGAGATACGCAGTATTTT
>TRBV15|TRBJ2-7|.|.
CATGPIGLGEQYF
TGTGCCACCGGGCCCATAGGGCTAGGCGAGCAGTACTTC
>TRBV6-6|TRBJ2-4|.|TRBD2
CASSTRASGSKNIQYF
TGTGCCAGCAGTACCCGGGCTAGCGGGTCCAAAAACATTCAGTACTTC
>TRBV5-4|TRBJ2-7|once|.
CASSLDGTPQYF
TGTGCCAGCAGCTTGGACGGGACTCCCCAGTACTTC
>TRBV28|TRBJ2-3|.|TRBD2
CANSKGTSGSTDTQYF
TGTGCCAACTCCAAAGGGACTAGCGGGAGTACAGATACGCAGTATTTT
>TRBV4-1|TRBJ2-2|.|.
CASSQDPQGHTGELFF
TGCGCCAGCAGCCAAGATCCACAGGGCCACACCGGGGAGCTGTTTTTT
>TRBV7-6|TRBJ2-5|.|.
CASSPGVGETQYF
TGTGCCAGCAGCCCCGGGGTGGGGGAGACCCAGTACTTC
>TRBV11-2|TRBJ1-2|.|.
CASSFRKGYTF
TGTGCCAGCAGCTTTAGAAAAGGCTACACCTTC
>TRBV7-9|TRBJ1-1|.|.
CASSYGQMNTEAFF
TGTGCCAGCAGTTACGGACAGATGAACACTGAAGCTTTCTTT
>TRBV6-6|TRBJ2-7|.|.
CASSRTQTYEQYF
TGTGCCAGCAGCCGGACTCAAACCTACGAGCAGTACTTC
>TRBV6-6|TRBJ2-1|.|.
CASRNGAYNEQFF
TGTGCCAGCAGGAACGGGGCTTACAATGAGCAGTTCTTC
>TRBV30|TRBJ2-7|once|.
CAWSVLGGSPYEQYF
TGTGCCTGGAGTGTACTTGGCGGCAGCCCCTACGAGCAGTACTTC
>TRBV28|TRBJ2-7|.|TRBD1
CASTLGTGHHEQYF
TGTGCCAGCACCCTAGGGACAGGGCACCACGAGCAGTACTTC
>TRBV6-6|TRBJ2-7|.|TRBD1
CASRRDSLYEQYF
TGTGCCAGCCGCCGGGACAGCCTTTACGAGCAGTACTTC
>TRBV19|TRBJ2-3|once|TRBD2
CASSLNLAGGPDTQYF
TGTGCCAGTAGCCTAAATCTAGCGGGGGGGCCGGATACGCAGTATTTT